This is a list of T cell receptor beta chains from one sample in a study of blood T cells in healthy people across ages. TCRdb ran MiXCR on the 5' RACE reads and lists one entry per CDR3 protein. The data hold 1.4 million or so distinct CDR3 sequences, with roughly 43% observed a single time. Sequenced: blood. Receptors originate from a woman between 18 and 29 years old in good health. Both conserved end residues are part of each CDR3. A D gene is named only where the DNA matches it firmly. Only some rows state a clone size, as once, few, many or a class for expanded clones.

clone size: .
J gene: TRBJ1-6
V gene: TRBV6-6
D gene: .
CDR3 protein: CAGSYRNSPLHF
CDR3 DNA: TGTGCCGGCAGTTACAGAAATTCACCCCTCCACTTT

clone size: few
J gene: TRBJ1-2
V gene: TRBV5-6
D gene: .
CDR3 protein: CASSTTVSGYGYTF
CDR3 DNA: TGTGCCAGCAGCACCACCGTCTCCGGCTATGGCTACACCTTC

clone size: .
J gene: TRBJ1-2
V gene: TRBV6-6
D gene: .
CDR3 protein: CASSARDTGYGYTF
CDR3 DNA: TGTGCCAGCAGTGCCCGGGACACAGGCTATGGCTACACCTTC

clone size: .
J gene: TRBJ2-7
V gene: TRBV13
D gene: .
CDR3 protein: CASSLGGKGDEQYF
CDR3 DNA: TGTGCCAGCAGCTTAGGAGGGAAGGGTGACGAGCAGTACTTC

clone size: .
J gene: TRBJ2-5
V gene: TRBV5-6
D gene: TRBD2
CDR3 protein: CASSFRTSRETQYF
CDR3 DNA: TGTGCCAGCAGCTTTCGGACTAGCAGGGAGACCCAGTACTTC

clone size: .
J gene: TRBJ2-5
V gene: TRBV7-9
D gene: TRBD2
CDR3 protein: CASSFRLAGGLNEQYF
CDR3 DNA: TGTGCCAGCAGCTTCAGACTAGCGGGAGGGCTCAATGAGCAGTACTTC

clone size: .
J gene: TRBJ2-1
V gene: TRBV14
D gene: TRBD1
CDR3 protein: CASSPRWTGSNEQFF
CDR3 DNA: TGTGCCAGCAGCCCCAGGTGGACAGGGTCCAATGAGCAGTTCTTC

clone size: few
J gene: TRBJ2-1
V gene: TRBV12-3/TRBV12-4
D gene: .
CDR3 protein: CASRLQGPQFF
CDR3 DNA: TGTGCCAGCAGACTTCAGGGACCACAGTTCTTC

clone size: few
J gene: TRBJ2-7
V gene: TRBV4-3
D gene: .
CDR3 protein: CASSQDGSTENEQYF
CDR3 DNA: TGCGCCAGCAGCCAAGACGGGTCGACGGAGAACGAGCAGTACTTC

clone size: few
J gene: TRBJ2-1
V gene: TRBV3-1
D gene: .
CDR3 protein: CASSHPISEQFF
CDR3 DNA: TGTGCCAGCAGCCATCCCATCAGTGAGCAGTTCTTC

clone size: few
J gene: TRBJ1-2
V gene: TRBV29-1
D gene: .
CDR3 protein: CSVERHGAPDYGYTF
CDR3 DNA: TGCAGCGTCGAGCGGCACGGGGCCCCTGACTATGGCTACACCTTC

clone size: few
J gene: TRBJ1-5
V gene: TRBV3-1
D gene: .
CDR3 protein: CASSSGLINQPQHF
CDR3 DNA: TGTGCCAGCAGCTCGGGACTGATTAATCAGCCCCAGCATTTT

clone size: .
J gene: TRBJ1-1
V gene: TRBV6-6
D gene: TRBD1
CDR3 protein: CASSYSTGARTEAFF
CDR3 DNA: TGTGCCAGCAGTTACTCGACAGGGGCGAGGACTGAAGCTTTCTTT

clone size: .
J gene: TRBJ1-5
V gene: TRBV7-9
D gene: .
CDR3 protein: CASSLEAGGNQPQHF
CDR3 DNA: TGTGCCAGCAGCTTAGAGGCGGGCGGCAATCAGCCCCAGCATTTT

clone size: .
J gene: TRBJ1-2
V gene: TRBV6-6
D gene: .
CDR3 protein: CASSPPGGTPYGYTF
CDR3 DNA: TGTGCCAGCAGTCCTCCCGGAGGTACACCCTATGGCTACACCTTC

clone size: .
J gene: TRBJ2-4
V gene: TRBV5-1
D gene: .
CDR3 protein: CASSLGQWQGGGNIQYF
CDR3 DNA: TGCGCCAGCAGCTTGGGCCAATGGCAGGGAGGGGGAAACATTCAGTACTTC

clone size: .
J gene: TRBJ2-5
V gene: TRBV14
D gene: .
CDR3 protein: CASSQFQGGNEQYF
CDR3 DNA: TGTGCCAGCAGCCAATTCCAGGGGGGTAATGAGCAGTACTTC

clone size: .
J gene: TRBJ2-6
V gene: TRBV5-1
D gene: .
CDR3 protein: CASSPGPGGANVLTF
CDR3 DNA: TGCGCCAGCAGCCCTGGCCCGGGTGGGGCCAACGTCCTGACTTTC

clone size: many
J gene: TRBJ2-1
V gene: TRBV29-1
D gene: TRBD2
CDR3 protein: CSAILASSSYNEQFF
CDR3 DNA: TGCAGCGCCATACTAGCGTCGAGCTCCTACAATGAGCAGTTCTTC

clone size: .
J gene: TRBJ1-2
V gene: TRBV3-1
D gene: TRBD1
CDR3 protein: CASSQEGDRVHYGYTF
CDR3 DNA: TGTGCCAGCAGCCAAGAAGGGGACAGGGTACACTATGGCTACACCTTC

clone size: .
J gene: TRBJ2-1
V gene: TRBV28
D gene: TRBD2
CDR3 protein: CASSLGEAGVNEQFF
CDR3 DNA: TGTGCCAGCAGTTTGGGAGAAGCGGGAGTAAATGAGCAGTTCTTC

clone size: few
J gene: TRBJ2-7
V gene: TRBV6-5
D gene: TRBD1
CDR3 protein: CASSHGTGGFHEQYF
CDR3 DNA: TGTGCCAGCAGTCACGGAACAGGGGGATTCCACGAGCAGTACTTC

clone size: .
J gene: TRBJ1-1
V gene: TRBV2
D gene: .
CDR3 protein: CASRIQEGNTEAFF
CDR3 DNA: TGTGCCAGCAGAATACAGGAGGGGAACACTGAAGCTTTCTTT

clone size: few
J gene: TRBJ1-1
V gene: TRBV6-5
D gene: .
CDR3 protein: CASSYGDTEAFF
CDR3 DNA: TGTGCCAGCAGTTACGGGGACACTGAAGCTTTCTTT

clone size: few
J gene: TRBJ2-1
V gene: TRBV4-1
D gene: .
CDR3 protein: CASSQSYGGSSYNEQFF
CDR3 DNA: TGCGCCAGCAGCCAGAGTTATGGAGGGAGCTCCTACAATGAGCAGTTCTTC

clone size: few
J gene: TRBJ2-1
V gene: TRBV7-2
D gene: TRBD2
CDR3 protein: CASSLQASGRSVDEQFF
CDR3 DNA: TGTGCCAGCAGCTTGCAAGCTAGCGGGAGATCGGTCGATGAGCAGTTCTTC

clone size: .
J gene: TRBJ2-3
V gene: TRBV5-5
D gene: .
CDR3 protein: CASSPLTRGLTDTQYF
CDR3 DNA: TGTGCCAGCAGCCCCCTAACCAGAGGGCTGACGGATACGCAGTATTTT

clone size: .
J gene: TRBJ2-1
V gene: TRBV24-1
D gene: TRBD2
CDR3 protein: CATSDSGGGYNEQFF
CDR3 DNA: TGTGCCACCAGTGATTCTGGGGGGGGGTACAATGAGCAGTTCTTC

clone size: .
J gene: TRBJ1-3
V gene: TRBV4-1
D gene: TRBD1
CDR3 protein: CASSQPGGTGNTIYF
CDR3 DNA: TGCGCCAGCAGCCAGCCAGGGGGTACTGGAAACACCATATATTTT